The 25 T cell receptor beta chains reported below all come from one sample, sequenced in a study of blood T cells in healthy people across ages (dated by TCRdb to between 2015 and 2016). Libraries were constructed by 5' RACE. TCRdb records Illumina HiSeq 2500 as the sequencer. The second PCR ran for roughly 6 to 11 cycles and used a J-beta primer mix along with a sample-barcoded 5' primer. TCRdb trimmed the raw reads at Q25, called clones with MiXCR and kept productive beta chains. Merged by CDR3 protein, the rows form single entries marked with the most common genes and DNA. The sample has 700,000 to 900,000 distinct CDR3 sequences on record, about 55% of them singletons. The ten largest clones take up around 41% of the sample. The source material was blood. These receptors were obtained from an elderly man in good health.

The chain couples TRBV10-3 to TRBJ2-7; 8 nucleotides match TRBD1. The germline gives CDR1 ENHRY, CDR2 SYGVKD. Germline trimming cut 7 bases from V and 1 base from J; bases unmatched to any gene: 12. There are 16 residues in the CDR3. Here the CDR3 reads CAITSTITGGSYEQYF. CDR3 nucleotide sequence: TGTGCCATCACCTCGACCATTACAGGGGGGTCCTACGAGCAGTACTTC.

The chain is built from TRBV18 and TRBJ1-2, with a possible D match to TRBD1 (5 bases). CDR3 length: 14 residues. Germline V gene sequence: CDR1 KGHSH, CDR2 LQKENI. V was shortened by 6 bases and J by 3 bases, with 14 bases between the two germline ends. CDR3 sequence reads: CASSRVGGDYGYTF. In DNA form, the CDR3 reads TGTGCCAGCTCCCGGGTTGGAGGGGACTATGGCTACACCTTC.

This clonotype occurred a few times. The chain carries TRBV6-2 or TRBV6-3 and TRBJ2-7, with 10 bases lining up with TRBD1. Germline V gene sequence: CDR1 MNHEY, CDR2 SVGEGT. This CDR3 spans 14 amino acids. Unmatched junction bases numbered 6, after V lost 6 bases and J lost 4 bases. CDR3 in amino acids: CASRETGGVYEQYF. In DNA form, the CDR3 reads TGTGCCAGCAGGGAGACAGGGGGCGTTTACGAGCAGTACTTC.

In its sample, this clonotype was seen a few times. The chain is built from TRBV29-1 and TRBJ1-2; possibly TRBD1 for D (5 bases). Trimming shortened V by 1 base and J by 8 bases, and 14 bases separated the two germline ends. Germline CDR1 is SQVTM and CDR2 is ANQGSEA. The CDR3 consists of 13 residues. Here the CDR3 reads CSVEAAGSLGYTF. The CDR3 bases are TGCAGCGTTGAAGCGGCAGGGTCTTTAGGCTACACCTTC.

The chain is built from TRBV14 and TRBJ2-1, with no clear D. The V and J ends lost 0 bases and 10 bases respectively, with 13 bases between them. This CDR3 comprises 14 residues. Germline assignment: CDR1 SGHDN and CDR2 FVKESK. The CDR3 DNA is TGTGCCAGCAGCCAAGATATCGGCAGCTGGGAGCAGTTCTTC. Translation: CASSQDIGSWEQFF.

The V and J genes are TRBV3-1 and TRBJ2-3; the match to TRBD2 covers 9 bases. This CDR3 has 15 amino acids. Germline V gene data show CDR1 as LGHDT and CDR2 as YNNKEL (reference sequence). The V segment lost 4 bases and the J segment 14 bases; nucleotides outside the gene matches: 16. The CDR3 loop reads CASSPEVAGDRYAYF. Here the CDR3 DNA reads TGTGCCAGCAGCCCCGAGGTAGCGGGAGACAGATACGCGTATTTT.

The CDR3 coding sequence is TGTGCCAGCAGCCCCGGGACCACAGATACGCAGTATTTT. Translating gives CASSPGTTDTQYF. The rearrangement joins TRBV3-1 to TRBJ2-3; D possibly uses TRBD1 or TRBD2 (5 bases each). Trimming cost V 4 bases and J 2 bases, with 7 bases left between them. The length of the CDR3 is 13 residues. Germline CDR1 and CDR2: LGHDT and YNNKEL (reference sequence).

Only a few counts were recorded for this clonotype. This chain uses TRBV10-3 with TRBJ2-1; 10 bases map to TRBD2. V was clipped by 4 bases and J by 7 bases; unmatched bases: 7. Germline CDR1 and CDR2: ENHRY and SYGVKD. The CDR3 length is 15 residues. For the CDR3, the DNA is TGTGCCATCAGTGGTCTAGCGGGAGTAGCAAATGAGCAGTTCTTC. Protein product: CAISGLAGVANEQFF.

In DNA, the CDR3 is TGCAGTGCTGACGTACGTAACCAAGAGACCCAGTACTTC. This translates into CSADVRNQETQYF. The chain combines TRBV20-1 with TRBJ2-5; D ambiguous. Germline CDR1 and CDR2: DFQATT and SNEGSKA (reference sequence). This CDR3 region has 13 residues. V lost 5 bases and J 0 bases, leaving 10 bases between the germline ends.

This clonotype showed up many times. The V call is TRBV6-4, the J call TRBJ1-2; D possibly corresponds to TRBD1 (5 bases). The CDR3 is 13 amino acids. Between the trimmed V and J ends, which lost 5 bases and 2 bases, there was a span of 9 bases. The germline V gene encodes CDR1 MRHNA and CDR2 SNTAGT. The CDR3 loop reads CASSSDRNYGYTF. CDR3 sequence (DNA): TGTGCCAGCAGTTCCGACAGAAACTATGGCTACACCTTC.

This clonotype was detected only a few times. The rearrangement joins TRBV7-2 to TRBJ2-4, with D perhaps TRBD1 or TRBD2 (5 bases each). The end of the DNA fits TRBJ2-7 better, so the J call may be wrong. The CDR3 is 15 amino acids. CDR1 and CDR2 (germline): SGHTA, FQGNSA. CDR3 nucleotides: TGTGCCAGCAGCTTTGCCGGGACCGCACGCCACGAGCAGTACTTC. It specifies CASSFAGTARHEQYF.

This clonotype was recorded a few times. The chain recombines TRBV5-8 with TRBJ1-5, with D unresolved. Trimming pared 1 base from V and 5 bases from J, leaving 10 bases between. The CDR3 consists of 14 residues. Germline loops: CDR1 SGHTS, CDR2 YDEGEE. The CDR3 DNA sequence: TGTGCCAGCAGCTTGCTCACAGCCGATCAGCCCCAGCATTTT. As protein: CASSLLTADQPQHF.

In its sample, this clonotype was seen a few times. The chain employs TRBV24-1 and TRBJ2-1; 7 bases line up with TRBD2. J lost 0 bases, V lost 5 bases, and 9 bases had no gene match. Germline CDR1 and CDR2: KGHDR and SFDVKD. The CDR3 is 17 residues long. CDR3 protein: CATSAGGGSSSYNEQFF. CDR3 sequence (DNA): TGTGCCACCAGTGCGGGCGGGGGATCGAGCTCCTACAATGAGCAGTTCTTC.

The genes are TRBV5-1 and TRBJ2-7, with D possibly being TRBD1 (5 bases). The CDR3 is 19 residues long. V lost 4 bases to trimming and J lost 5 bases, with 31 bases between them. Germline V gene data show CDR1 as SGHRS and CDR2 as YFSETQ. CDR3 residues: CASSRFMGREAPLRNEQYF. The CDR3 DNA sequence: TGCGCCAGCAGCCGTTTCATGGGCAGGGAAGCCCCTCTTAGGAACGAGCAGTACTTC.

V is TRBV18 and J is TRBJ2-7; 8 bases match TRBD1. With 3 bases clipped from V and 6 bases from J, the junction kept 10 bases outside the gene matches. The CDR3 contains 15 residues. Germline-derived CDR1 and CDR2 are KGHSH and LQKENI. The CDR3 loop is CASSPPQGALGEQYF. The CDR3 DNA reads TGTGCCAGCTCACCTCCCCAGGGGGCCCTGGGCGAGCAGTACTTC.

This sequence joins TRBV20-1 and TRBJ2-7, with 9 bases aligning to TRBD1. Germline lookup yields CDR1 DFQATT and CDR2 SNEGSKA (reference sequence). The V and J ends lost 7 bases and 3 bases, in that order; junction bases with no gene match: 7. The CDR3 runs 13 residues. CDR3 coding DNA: TGCAGTGGCGGACAGGGGTTCGACTACGAGCAGTACTTC. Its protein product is CSGGQGFDYEQYF.

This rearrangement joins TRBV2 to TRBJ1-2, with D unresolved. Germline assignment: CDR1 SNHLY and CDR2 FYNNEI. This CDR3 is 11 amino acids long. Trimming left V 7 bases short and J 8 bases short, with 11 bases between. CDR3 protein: CASNLRGGYTF. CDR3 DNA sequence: TGTGCCAGCAATCTACGCGGGGGCTACACCTTC.

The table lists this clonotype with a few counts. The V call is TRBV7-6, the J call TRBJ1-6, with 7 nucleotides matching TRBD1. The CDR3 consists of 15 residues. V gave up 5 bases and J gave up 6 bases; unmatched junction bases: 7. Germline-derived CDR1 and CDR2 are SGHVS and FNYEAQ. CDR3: CASSPRGPLNSPLHF. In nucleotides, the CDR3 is TGTGCCAGCAGCCCTAGGGGGCCGCTTAATTCACCCCTCCACTTT. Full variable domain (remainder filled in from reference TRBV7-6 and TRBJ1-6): GAGVSQSPRYKVTKRGQDVALRCDPISGHVSLYWYRQALGQGPEFLTYFNYEAQQDKSGLPNDRFSAERPEGSISTLTIQRTEQRDSAMYRCASSPRGPLNSPLHFGNGTRLTVT.

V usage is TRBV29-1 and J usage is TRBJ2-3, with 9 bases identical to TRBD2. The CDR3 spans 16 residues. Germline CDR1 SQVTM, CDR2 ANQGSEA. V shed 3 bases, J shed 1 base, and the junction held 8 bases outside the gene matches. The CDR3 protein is CSVEIRAGGGTDTQYF. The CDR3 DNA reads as TGCAGCGTTGAGATACGAGCGGGAGGTGGCACAGATACGCAGTATTTT.

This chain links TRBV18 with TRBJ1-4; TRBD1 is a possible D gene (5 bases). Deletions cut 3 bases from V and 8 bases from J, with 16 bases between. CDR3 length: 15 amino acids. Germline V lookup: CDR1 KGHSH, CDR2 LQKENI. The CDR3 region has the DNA TGTGCCAGCTCACCGCCCGGGACGACCGGGGAAAAACTGTTTTTT. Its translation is CASSPPGTTGEKLFF.

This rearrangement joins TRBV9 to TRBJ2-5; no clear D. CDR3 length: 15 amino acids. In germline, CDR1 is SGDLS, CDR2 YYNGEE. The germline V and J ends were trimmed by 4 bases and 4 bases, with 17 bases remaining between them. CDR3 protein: CASSPDPPSSETQYF. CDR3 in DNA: TGTGCCAGCAGCCCGGACCCCCCGTCGTCAGAGACCCAGTACTTC.

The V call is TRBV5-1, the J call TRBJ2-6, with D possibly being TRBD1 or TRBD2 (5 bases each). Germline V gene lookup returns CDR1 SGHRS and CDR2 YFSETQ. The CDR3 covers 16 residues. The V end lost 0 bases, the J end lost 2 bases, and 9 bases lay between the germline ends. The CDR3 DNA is TGCGCCAGCAGCTTGGGGGGGAACGCTGGGGCCAACGTCCTGACTTTC. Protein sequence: CASSLGGNAGANVLTF.

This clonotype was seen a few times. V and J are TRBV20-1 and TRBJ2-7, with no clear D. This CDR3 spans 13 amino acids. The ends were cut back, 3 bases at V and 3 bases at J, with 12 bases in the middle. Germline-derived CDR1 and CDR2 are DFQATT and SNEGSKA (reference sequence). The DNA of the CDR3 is TGCAGTGCTAGTAGAGACATCGACTACGAGCAGTACTTC. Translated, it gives CSASRDIDYEQYF.

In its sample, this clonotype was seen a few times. CDR3 loop: CATSDRLAGKTQSEQFF. The CDR3 DNA is TGTGCCACCAGTGATAGACTAGCGGGAAAAACACAGAGTGAGCAGTTCTTC. The V call is TRBV24-1, the J call TRBJ2-1, with 11 bases fitting TRBD2. Trimming at V came to 3 bases and at J to 9 bases, leaving 12 bases not matched to a gene. Germline V gene lookup returns CDR1 KGHDR and CDR2 SFDVKD. The CDR3 length is 17 residues.

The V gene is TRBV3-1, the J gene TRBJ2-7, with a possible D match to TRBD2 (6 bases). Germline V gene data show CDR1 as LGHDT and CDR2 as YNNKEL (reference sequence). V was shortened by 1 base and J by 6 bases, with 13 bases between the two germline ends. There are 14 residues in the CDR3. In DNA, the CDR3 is TGTGCCAGCAGCCAAGGCTCGGGAGCGACCGAGCAGTACTTC. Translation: CASSQGSGATEQYF.